This T cell receptor (beta chain) was sequenced during a study of cytomegalovirus exposure and HLA in healthy donors. This CDR3 is built from 15 residues. Germline V lookup: CDR1 SEHNR, CDR2 FQNEAQ (reference sequence). V was cut by 2 bases and J by 8 bases, with 16 bases left in between. TCRdb's table, derived via immunoSEQ multiplex PCR, lists solely in-frame clones and lacks some. The repertoire holds 65,000 to 100,000 clones, with approximately 93% as singletons. This sequence originates from a woman between 25 and 40 years old in good health and CMV-seronegative. Sample: PBMCs. V usage is TRBV7-9 and J usage is TRBJ2-1, with D perhaps TRBD1 (6 bases). The CDR3 region has the DNA TGTGCCAGCAGCTTAAGGGACAACTATTGGGATGAGCAGTTCTTC. It is translated as CASSLRDNYWDEQFF.